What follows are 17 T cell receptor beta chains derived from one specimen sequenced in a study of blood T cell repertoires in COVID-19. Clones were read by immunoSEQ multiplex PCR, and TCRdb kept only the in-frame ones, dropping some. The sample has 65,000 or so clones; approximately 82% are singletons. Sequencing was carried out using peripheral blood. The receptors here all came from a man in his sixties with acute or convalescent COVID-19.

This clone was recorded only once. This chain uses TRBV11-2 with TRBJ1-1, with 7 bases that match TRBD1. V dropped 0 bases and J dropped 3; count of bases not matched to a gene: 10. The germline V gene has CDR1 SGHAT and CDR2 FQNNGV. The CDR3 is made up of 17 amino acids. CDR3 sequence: CASSLDPRTGRHTEAFF. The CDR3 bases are TGTGCCAGCAGCTTAGATCCCAGGACAGGTAGGCACACTGAAGCTTTCTTT. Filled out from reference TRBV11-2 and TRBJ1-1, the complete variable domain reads EAGVAQSPRYKIIEKRQSVAFWCNPISGHATLYWYQQILGQGPKLLIQFQNNGVVDDSQLPKDRFSAERLKGVDSTLKIQPAKLEDSAVYLCASSLDPRTGRHTEAFFGQGTRLTVV.

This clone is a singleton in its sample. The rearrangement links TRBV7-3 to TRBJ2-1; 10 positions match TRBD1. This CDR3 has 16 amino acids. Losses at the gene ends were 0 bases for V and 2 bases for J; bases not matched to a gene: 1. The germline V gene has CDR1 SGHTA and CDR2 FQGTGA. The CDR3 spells CASSLTGTGAYNEQFF. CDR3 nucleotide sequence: TGTGCCAGCAGCTTAACCGGGACAGGGGCCTACAATGAGCAGTTCTTC.

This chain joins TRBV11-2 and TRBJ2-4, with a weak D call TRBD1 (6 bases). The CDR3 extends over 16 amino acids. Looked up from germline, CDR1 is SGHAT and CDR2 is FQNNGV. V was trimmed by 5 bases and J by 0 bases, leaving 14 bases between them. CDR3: CASSVTGSLAKNIQYF. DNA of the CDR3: TGTGCCAGCAGCGTGACAGGTTCTCTAGCCAAAAACATTCAGTACTTC.

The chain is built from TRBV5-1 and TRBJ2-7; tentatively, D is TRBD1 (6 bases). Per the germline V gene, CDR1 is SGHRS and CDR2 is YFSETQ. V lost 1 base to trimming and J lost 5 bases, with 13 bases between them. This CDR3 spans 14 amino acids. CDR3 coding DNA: TGCGCCAGCAGCTTGCAGGCAGGGGAGCACGAGCAGTACTTC. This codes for CASSLQAGEHEQYF.

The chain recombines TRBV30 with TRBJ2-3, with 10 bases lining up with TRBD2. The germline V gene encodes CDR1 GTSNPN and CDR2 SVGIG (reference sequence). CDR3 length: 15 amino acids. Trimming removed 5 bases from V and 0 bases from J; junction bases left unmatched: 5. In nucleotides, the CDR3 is TGTGCCTGGGGTAAACTAGCGGGAAGCACAGATACGCAGTATTTT. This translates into CAWGKLAGSTDTQYF.

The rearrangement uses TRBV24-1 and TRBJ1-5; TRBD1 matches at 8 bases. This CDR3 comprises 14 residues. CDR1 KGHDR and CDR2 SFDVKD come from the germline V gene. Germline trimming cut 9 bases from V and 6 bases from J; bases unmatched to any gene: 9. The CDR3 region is CATSRTGTGQPQHF. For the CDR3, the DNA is TGTGCCACCTCCCGGACAGGGACGGGTCAGCCCCAGCATTTT.

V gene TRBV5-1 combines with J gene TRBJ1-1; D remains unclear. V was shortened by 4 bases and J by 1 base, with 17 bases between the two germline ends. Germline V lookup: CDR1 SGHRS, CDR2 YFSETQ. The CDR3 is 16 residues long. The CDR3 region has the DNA TGCGCCAGCAGCCTCATCCAGTCTTTCTCGAACACTGAAGCTTTCTTT. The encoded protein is CASSLIQSFSNTEAFF. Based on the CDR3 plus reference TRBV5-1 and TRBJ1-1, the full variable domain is KAGVTQTPRYLIKTRGQQVTLSCSPISGHRSVSWYQQTPGQGLQFLFEYFSETQRNKGNFPGRFSGRQFSNSRSEMNVSTLELGDSALYLCASSLIQSFSNTEAFFGQGTRLTVV.

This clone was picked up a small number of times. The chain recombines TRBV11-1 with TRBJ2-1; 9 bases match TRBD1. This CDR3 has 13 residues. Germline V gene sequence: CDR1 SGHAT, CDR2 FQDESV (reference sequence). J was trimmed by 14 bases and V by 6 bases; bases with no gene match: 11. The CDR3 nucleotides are TGTGCCAGCAGTCTTCAAGGTGGGACAGGGAAGTTCTTC. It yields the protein CASSLQGGTGKFF.

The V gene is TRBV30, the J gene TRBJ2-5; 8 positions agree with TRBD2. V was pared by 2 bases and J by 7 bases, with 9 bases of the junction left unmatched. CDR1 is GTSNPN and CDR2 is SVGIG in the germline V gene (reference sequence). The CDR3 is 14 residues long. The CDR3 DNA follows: TGTGCCTGGAGTCTCGGGGGGGGCCGCGGGACCCAGTACTTC. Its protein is CAWSLGGGRGTQYF.

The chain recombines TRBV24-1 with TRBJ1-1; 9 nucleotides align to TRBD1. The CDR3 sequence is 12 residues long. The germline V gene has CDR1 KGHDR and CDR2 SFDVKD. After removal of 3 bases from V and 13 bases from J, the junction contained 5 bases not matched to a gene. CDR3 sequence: CATSDVDRGIFF. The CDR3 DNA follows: TGTGCCACCAGTGATGTGGACAGGGGTATTTTCTTT.

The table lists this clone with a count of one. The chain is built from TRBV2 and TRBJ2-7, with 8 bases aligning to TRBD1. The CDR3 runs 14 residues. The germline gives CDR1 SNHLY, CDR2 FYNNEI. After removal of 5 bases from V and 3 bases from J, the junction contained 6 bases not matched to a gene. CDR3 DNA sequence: TGTGCCAGCAGTCCCCGGGACAGGTACTACGAGCAGTACTTC. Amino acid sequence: CASSPRDRYYEQYF.

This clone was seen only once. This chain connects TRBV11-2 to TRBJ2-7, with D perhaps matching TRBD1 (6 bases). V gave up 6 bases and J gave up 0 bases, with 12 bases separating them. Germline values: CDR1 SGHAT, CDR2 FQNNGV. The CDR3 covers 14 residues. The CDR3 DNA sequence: TGTGCCAGCAGGGATACAGGGATCTCCTACGAGCAGTACTTC. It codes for CASRDTGISYEQYF.

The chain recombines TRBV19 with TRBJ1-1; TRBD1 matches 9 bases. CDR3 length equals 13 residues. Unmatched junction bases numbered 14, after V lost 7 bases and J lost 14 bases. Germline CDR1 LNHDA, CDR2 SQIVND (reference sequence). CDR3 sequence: CASTMNRGQDIFF. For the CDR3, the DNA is TGTGCCAGTACCATGAACAGGGGGCAGGATATCTTCTTT.

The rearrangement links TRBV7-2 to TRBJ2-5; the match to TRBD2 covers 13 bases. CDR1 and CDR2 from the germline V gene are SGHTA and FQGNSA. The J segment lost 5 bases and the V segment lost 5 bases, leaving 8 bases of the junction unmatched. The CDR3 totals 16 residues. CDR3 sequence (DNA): TGTGCCAGCAGCGGTACTAGCGGGGGGGCCCTGGAGACCCAGTACTTC. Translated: CASSGTSGGALETQYF.

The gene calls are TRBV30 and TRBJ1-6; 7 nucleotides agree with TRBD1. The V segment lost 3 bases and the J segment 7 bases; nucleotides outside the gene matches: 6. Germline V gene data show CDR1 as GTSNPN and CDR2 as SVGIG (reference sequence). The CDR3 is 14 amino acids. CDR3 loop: CAWRGTVPNSPLHF. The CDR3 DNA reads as TGTGCCTGGAGGGGGACAGTCCCCAATTCACCCCTCCACTTT.

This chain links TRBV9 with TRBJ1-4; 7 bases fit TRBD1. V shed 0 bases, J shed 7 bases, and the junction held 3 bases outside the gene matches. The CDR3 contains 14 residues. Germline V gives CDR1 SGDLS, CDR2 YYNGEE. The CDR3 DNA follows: TGTGCCAGCAGCGTAGGACAGGGAGTTGAAAAACTGTTTTTT. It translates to CASSVGQGVEKLFF.

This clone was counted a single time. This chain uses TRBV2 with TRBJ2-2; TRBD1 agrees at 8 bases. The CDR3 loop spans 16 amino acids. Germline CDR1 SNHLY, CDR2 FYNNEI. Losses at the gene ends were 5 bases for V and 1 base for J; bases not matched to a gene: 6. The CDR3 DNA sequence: TGTGCCAGCAGTAATTTACAGGGGGGGAACACCGGGGAGCTGTTTTTT. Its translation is CASSNLQGGNTGELFF.